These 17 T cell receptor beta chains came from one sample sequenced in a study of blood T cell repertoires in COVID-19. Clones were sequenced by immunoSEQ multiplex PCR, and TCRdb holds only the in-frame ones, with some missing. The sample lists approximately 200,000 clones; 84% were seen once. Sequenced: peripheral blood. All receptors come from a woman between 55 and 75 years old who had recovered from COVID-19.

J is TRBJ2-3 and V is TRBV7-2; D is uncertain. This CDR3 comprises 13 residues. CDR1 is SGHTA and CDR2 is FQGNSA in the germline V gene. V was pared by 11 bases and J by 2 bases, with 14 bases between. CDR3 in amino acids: CALSQSDTDTQYF. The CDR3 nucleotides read TGTGCCTTAAGCCAGAGCGACACAGATACGCAGTATTTT.

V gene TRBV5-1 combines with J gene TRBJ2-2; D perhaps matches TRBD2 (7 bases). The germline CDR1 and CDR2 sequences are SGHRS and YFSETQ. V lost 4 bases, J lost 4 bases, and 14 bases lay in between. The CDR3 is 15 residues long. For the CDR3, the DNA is TGCGCCAGCAGCGGGGGCGGGGGAGCCACCGGGGAGCTGTTTTTT. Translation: CASSGGGGATGELFF. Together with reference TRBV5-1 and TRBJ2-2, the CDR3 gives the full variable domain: KAGVTQTPRYLIKTRGQQVTLSCSPISGHRSVSWYQQTPGQGLQFLFEYFSETQRNKGNFPGRFSGRQFSNSRSEMNVSTLELGDSALYLCASSGGGGATGELFFGEGSRLTVL.

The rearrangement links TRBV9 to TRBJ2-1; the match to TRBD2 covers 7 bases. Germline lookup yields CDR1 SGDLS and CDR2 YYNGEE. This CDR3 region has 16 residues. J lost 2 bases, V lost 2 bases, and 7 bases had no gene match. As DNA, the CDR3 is TGTGCCAGCAGCGTGTTGGGTCGGGGGGCCTACAATGAGCAGTTCTTC. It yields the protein CASSVLGRGAYNEQFF.

CDR3 bases: TGTGCCAGCAGCCGCGTTGGAGCTAACACTGAAGCTTTCTTT. Translating it yields CASSRVGANTEAFF. The J gene is TRBJ1-1, the V gene TRBV3-1 (or the pseudogene TRBV3-2); D gene unclear. Trimming removed 4 bases from V and 2 bases from J, with 11 bases in between. CDR3 size: 14 residues. The germline gives CDR1 LGHDT, CDR2 YNNKEL (reference sequence).

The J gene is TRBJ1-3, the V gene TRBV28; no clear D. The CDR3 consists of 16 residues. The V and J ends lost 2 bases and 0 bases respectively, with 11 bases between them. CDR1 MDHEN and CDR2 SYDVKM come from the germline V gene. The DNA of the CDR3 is TGTGCCAGCAGTTTACTCCAGGCTGTCTCTGGAAACACCATATATTTT. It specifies CASSLLQAVSGNTIYF.

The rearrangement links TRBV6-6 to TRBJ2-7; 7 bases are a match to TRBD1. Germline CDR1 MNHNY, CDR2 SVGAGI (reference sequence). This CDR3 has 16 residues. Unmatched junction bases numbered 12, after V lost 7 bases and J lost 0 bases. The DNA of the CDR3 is TGTGCCAGCAACCCCGGCGTGACAGGGAGCTCCTACGAGCAGTACTTC. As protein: CASNPGVTGSSYEQYF.

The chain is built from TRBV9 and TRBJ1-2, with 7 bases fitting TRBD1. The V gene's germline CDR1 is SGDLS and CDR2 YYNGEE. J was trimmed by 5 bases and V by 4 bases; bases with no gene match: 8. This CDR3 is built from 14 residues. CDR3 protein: CASSPHRGGYGYTF. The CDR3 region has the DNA TGTGCCAGCAGCCCTCACAGGGGCGGATATGGCTACACCTTC.

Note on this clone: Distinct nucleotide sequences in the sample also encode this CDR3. CDR3 sequence reads: CASSYDRDSNQPQHF. In DNA form, the CDR3 reads TGTGCCAGCAGTTACGATCGAGATAGCAATCAGCCCCAGCATTTT. This sequence joins TRBV6-5 and TRBJ1-5, with unresolved D. V was pared by 2 bases and J by 0 bases, with 8 bases between. The CDR3 totals 15 residues. CDR1 and CDR2 from the germline V gene are MNHEY and SVGAGI.

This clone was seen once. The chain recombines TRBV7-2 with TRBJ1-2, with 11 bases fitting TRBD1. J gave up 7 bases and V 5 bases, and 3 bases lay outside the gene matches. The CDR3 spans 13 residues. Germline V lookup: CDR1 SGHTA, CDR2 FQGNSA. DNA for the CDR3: TGTGCCAGCAGCGTCGGGACAGGGGGTGGCTACACCTTC. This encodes CASSVGTGGGYTF. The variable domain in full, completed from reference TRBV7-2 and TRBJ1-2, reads GAGVSQSPSNKVTEKGKDVELRCDPISGHTALYWYRQSLGQGLEFLIYFQGNSAPDKSGLPSDRFSAERTGGSVSTLTIQRTQQEDSAVYLCASSVGTGGGYTFGSGTRLTVV.

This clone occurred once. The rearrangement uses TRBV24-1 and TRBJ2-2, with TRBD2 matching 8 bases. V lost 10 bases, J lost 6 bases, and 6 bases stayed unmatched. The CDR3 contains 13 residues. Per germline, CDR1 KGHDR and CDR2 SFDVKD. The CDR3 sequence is CATSGGGAGELFF. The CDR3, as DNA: TGTGCCACGAGCGGGGGAGGAGCCGGGGAGCTGTTTTTT.

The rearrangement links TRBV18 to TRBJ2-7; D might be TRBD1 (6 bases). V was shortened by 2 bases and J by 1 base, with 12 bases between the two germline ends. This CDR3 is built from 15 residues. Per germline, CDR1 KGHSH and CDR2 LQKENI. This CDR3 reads CASSPGGQLSYEQYF. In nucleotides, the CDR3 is TGTGCCAGCTCACCAGGTGGACAGCTTTCCTACGAGCAGTACTTC. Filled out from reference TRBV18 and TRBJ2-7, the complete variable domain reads NAGVMQNPRHLVRRRGQEARLRCSPMKGHSHVYWYRQLPEEGLKFMVYLQKENIIDESGMPKERFSAEFPKEGPSILRIQQVVRGDSAAYFCASSPGGQLSYEQYFGPGTRLTVT.

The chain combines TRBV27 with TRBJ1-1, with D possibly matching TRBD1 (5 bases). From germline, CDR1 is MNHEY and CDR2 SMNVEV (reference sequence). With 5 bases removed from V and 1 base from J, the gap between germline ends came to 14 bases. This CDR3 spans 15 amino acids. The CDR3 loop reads CASSQGGWGNTEAFF. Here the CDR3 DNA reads TGTGCCAGCAGTCAGGGAGGTTGGGGGAACACTGAAGCTTTCTTT.

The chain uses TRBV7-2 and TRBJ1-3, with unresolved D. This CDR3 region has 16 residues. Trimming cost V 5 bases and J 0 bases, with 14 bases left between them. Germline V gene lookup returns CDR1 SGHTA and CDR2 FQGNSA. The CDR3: CASSQEAGYSGNTIYF. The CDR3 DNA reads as TGTGCCAGCAGCCAAGAGGCCGGCTACTCTGGAAACACCATATATTTT.

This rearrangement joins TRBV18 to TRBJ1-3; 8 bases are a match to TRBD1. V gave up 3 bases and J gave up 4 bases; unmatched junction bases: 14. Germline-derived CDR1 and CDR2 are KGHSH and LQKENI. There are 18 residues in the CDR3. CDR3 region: CASSPEDRDHTRGNTIYF. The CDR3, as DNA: TGTGCCAGCTCACCTGAGGACAGGGATCACACTAGGGGAAACACCATATATTTT.

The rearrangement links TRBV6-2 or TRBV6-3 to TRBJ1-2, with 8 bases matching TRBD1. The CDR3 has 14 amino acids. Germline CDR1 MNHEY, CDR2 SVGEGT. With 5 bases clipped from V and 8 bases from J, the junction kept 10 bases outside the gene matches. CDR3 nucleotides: TGTGCCAGCAGTCGCGGACAGGGAACGGACGGCTACACCTTC. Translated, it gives CASSRGQGTDGYTF.

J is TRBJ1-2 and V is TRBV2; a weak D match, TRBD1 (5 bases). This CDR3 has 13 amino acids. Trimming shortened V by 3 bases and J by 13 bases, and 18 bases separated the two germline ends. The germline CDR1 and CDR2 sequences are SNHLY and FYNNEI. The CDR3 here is CASSDQGSWVCTF. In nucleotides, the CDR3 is TGTGCCAGCAGTGATCAGGGCTCATGGGTCTGCACCTTC.

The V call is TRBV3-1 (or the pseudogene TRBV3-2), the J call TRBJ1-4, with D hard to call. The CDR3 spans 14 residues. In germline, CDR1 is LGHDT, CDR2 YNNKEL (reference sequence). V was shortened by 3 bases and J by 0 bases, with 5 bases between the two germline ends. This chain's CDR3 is CASSQVATNEKLFF. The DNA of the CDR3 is TGTGCCAGCAGCCAGGTAGCAACTAATGAAAAACTGTTTTTT.